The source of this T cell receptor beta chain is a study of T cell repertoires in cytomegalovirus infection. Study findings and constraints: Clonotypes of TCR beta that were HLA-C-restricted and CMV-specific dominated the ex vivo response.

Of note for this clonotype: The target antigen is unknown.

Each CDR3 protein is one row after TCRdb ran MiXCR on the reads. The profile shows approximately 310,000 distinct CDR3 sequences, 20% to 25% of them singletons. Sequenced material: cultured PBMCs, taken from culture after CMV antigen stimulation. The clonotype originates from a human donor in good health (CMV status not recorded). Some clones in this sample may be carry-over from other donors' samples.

The CDR3 protein is CASSSPSGYNEQFF. CDR3 DNA: TGTGCCAGCAGTTCCCCTAGCGGATACAATGAGCAGTTCTTC. The V gene is TRBV12-3 or TRBV12-4, the J gene TRBJ2-1, with 7 bases aligning to TRBD2. V gave up 4 bases and J gave up 4 bases; unmatched junction bases: 4. The CDR3 sequence is 14 residues long.